The sequence of this T cell receptor (beta chain) was determined in a study of identical twins. Germline values: CDR1 KGHSH, CDR2 LQKENI. The V end was cut by 2 bases, the J end by 3 bases, with 5 bases between. The CDR3 length is 12 residues. This clonotype was seen a few times. Addition of a universal primer site occurred through template switching, and cDNA carried unique molecular identifiers. MiXCR, applied by TCRdb to the 5' RACE reads, yields one record per CDR3 protein. The table lists a few hundred thousand distinct CDR3 sequences, 7% to 9.5% of them singletons. The chain recombines TRBV18 with TRBJ2-7; D unclear. Material: naive T cells sorted from blood. This receptor was taken from a woman aged 45-65 years in good health. As DNA, the CDR3 is TGTGCCAGCTCACCAGCGAACTACGAGCAGTACTTC. It is translated as CASSPANYEQYF.